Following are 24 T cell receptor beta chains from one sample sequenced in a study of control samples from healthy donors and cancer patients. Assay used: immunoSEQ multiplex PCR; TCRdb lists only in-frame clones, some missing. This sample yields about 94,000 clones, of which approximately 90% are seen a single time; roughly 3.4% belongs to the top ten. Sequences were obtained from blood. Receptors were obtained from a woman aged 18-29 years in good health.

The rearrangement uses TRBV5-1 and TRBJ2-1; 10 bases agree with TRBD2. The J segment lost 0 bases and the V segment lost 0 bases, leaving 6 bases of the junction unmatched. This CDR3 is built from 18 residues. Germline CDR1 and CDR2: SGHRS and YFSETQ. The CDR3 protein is CASSLAFTSGASYNEQFF. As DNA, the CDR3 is TGCGCCAGCAGCTTGGCCTTCACTAGCGGGGCCTCCTACAATGAGCAGTTCTTC.

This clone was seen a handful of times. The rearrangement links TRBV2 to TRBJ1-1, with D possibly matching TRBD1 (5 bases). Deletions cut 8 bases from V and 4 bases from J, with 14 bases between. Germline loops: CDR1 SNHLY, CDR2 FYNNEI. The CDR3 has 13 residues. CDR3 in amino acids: CASGVRVGTEAFF. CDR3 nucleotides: TGTGCCAGCGGGGTCAGGGTTGGCACTGAAGCTTTCTTT.

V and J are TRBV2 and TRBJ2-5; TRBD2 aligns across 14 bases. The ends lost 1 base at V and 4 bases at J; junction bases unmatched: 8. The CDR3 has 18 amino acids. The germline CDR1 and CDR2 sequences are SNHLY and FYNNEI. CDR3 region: CASSEGLAGGPGSETQYF. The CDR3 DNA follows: TGTGCCAGCAGTGAAGGACTAGCGGGGGGGCCGGGATCAGAGACCCAGTACTTC.

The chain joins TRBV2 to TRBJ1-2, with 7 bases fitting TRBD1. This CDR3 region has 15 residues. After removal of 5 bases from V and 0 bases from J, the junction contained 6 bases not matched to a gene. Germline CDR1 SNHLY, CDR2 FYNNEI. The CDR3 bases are TGTGCCAGCAGTATACAGGGGCAATCTAACTATGGCTACACCTTC. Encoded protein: CASSIQGQSNYGYTF. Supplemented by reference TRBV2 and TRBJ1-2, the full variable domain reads EPEVTQTPSHQVTQMGQEVILRCVPISNHLYFYWYRQILGQKVEFLVSFYNNEISEKSEIFDDQFSVERPDGSNFTLKIRSTKLEDSAMYFCASSIQGQSNYGYTFGSGTRLTVV.

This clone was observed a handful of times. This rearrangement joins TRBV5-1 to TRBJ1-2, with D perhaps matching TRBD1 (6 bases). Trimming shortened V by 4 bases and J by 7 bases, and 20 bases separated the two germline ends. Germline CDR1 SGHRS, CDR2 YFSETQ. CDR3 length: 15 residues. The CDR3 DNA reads TGCGCCAGCAGCCCCACAGGGACGAGTGCTCTTGGCTACACCTTC. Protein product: CASSPTGTSALGYTF.

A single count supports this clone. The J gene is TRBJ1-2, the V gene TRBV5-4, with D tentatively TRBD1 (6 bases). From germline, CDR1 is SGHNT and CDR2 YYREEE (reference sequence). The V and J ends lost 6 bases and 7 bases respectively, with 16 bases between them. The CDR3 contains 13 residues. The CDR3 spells CASKGVMDSGYTF. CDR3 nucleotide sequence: TGTGCCAGCAAGGGGGTTATGGACTCTGGCTACACCTTC.

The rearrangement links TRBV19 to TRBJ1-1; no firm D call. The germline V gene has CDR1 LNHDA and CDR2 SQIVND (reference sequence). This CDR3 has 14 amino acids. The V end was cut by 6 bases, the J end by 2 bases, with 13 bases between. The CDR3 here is CASSPRTVNTEAFF. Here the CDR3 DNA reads TGTGCCAGTAGCCCCCGGACGGTCAACACTGAAGCTTTCTTT.

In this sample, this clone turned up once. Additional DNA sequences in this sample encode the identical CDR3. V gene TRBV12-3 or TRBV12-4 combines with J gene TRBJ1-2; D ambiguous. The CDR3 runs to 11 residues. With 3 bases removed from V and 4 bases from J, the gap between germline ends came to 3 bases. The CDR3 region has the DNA TGTGCCAGCAGTTTGGCCTATGGCTACACCTTC. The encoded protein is CASSLAYGYTF.

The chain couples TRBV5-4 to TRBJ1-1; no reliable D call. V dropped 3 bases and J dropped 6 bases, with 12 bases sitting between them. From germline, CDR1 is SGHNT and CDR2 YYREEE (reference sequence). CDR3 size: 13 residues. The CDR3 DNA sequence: TGTGCCAGCAGCTCACCCGACACTGCTGAAGCTTTCTTT. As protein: CASSSPDTAEAFF. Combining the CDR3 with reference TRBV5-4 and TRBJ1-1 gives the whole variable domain ETGVTQSPTHLIKTRGQQVTLRCSSQSGHNTVSWYQQALGQGPQFIFQYYREEENGRGNFPPRFSGLQFPNYSSELNVNALELDDSALYLCASSSPDTAEAFFGQGTRLTVV.

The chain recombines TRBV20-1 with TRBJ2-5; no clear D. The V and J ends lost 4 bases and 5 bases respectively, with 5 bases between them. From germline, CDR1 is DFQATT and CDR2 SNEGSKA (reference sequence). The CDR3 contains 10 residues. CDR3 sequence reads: CSATGETQYF. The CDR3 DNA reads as TGCAGTGCTACCGGGGAGACCCAGTACTTC.

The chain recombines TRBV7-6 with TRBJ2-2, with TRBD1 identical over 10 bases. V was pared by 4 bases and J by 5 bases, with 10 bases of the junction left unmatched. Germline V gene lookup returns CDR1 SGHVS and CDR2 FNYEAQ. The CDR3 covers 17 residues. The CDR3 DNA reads TGTGCCAGCAGCTCTGGCCGGACAGGGGGTCGGACCGGGGAGCTGTTTTTT. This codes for CASSSGRTGGRTGELFF.

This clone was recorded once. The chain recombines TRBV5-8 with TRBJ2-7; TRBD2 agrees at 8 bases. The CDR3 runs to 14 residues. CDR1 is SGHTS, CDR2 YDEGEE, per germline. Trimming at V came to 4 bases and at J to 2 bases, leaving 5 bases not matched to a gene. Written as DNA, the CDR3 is TGTGCCAGCAGCCCCGTTAGCGGGGCCTACGAGCAGTACTTC. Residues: CASSPVSGAYEQYF.

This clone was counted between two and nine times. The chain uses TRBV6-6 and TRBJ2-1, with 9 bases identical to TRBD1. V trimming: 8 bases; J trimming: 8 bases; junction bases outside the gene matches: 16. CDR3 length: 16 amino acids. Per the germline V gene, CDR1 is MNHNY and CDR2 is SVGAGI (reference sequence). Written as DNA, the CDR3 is TGTGCCAGCGGGGTGGGACAGGGTTCGTCTCAGGATGAGCAGTTCTTC. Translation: CASGVGQGSSQDEQFF.

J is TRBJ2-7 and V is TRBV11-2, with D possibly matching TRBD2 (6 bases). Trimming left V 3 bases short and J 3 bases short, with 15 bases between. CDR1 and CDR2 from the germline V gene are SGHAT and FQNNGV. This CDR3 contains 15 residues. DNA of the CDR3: TGTGCCAGCAGCTTTTTGTGGGACTCACTCTACGAGCAGTACTTC. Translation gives CASSFLWDSLYEQYF.

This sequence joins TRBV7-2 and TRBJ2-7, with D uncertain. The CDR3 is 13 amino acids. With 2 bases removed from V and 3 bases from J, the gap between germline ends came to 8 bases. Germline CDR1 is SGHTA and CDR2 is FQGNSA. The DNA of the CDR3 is TGTGCCAGCAGCTTATCCTTAAGCTACGAGCAGTACTTC. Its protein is CASSLSLSYEQYF.

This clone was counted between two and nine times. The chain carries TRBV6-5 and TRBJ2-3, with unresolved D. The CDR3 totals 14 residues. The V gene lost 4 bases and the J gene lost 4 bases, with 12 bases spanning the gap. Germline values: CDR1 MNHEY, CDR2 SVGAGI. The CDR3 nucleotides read TGTGCCAGCAGTTCCCCCATGAGCCCAGATACGCAGTATTTT. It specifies CASSSPMSPDTQYF.

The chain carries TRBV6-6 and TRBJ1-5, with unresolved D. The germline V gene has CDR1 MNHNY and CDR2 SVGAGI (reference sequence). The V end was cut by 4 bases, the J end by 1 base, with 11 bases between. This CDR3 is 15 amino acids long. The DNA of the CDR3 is TGTGCCAGCAGTTTCGCCGGGAACAGCAATCAGCCCCAGCATTTT. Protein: CASSFAGNSNQPQHF.

The CDR3 region is CASSATGNTEAFF. DNA for the CDR3: TGTGCCAGCAGCGCTACAGGGAACACTGAAGCTTTCTTT. The chain joins TRBV9 to TRBJ1-1; a possible D gene is TRBD1 (5 bases). Germline CDR1 and CDR2: SGDLS and YYNGEE. Trimming left V 3 bases short and J 1 base short, with 7 bases between. This CDR3 contains 13 residues.

As DNA, the CDR3 is TGTGCCAGCATTAGGGACAGGGGAGGTAATAATTCACCCCTCCACTTT. Residues: CASIRDRGGNNSPLHF. The chain combines TRBV2 with TRBJ1-6; TRBD1 matches at 10 bases. The V segment lost 7 bases and the J segment 5 bases; nucleotides outside the gene matches: 8. Germline CDR1 and CDR2: SNHLY and FYNNEI. The CDR3 spans 16 residues.

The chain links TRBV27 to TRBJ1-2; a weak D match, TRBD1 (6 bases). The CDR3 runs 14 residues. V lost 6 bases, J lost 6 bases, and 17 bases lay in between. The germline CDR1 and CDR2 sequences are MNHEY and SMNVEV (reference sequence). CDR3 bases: TGTGCCAGCAGCCGTCTCAGGGGCGCGGATGGCTACACCTTC. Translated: CASSRLRGADGYTF.

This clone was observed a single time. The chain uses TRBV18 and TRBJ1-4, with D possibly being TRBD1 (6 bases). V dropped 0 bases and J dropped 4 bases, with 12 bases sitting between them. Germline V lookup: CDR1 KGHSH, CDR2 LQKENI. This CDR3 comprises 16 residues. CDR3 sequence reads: CASSPPLDSNNEKLFF. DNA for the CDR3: TGTGCCAGCTCACCACCTCTGGACAGCAATAATGAAAAACTGTTTTTT.

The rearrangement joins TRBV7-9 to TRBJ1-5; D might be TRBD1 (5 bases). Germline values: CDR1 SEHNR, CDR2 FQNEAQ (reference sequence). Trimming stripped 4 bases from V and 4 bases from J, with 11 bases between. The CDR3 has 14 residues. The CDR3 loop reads CASSSGTVNQPQHF. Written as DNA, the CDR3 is TGTGCCAGCAGCTCCGGGACGGTGAATCAGCCCCAGCATTTT.

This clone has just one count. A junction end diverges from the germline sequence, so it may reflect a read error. The CDR3: CAGSLAGGAVAEAFF. The CDR3 nucleotides read TGTGCCGGCAGCCTCGCGGGGGGCGCGGTCGCTGAAGCTTTCTTT. The gene calls are TRBV7-4 and TRBJ1-1, with a possible D match to TRBD1 (6 bases). Per germline, CDR1 SGHVT and CDR2 SQSDAQ. The CDR3 spans 15 residues.

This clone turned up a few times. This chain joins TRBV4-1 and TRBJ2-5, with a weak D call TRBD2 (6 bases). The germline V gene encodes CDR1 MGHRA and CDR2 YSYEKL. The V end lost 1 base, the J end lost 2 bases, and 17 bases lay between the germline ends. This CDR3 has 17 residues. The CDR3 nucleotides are TGCGCCAGCAGCCAAGGTCCTGGAGGGTTACTTCAAGAGACCCAGTACTTC. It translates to CASSQGPGGLLQETQYF.